Shown below are 24 T cell receptor beta chains from a single sample sequenced in a study of blood T cell repertoires in COVID-19. Assay: immunoSEQ multiplex PCR; the TCRdb copy retains only in-frame clones and omits some. The sample yields some 19,000 clones, over 75% seen once. The material sequenced was peripheral blood. These receptors all stem from a human donor in a cohort sampled during active COVID-19. The donor label of this sample is uncertain.

The chain has TRBV7-3 and TRBJ2-1; 8 bases line up with TRBD2. Per the germline V gene, CDR1 is SGHTA and CDR2 is FQGTGA. After removal of 5 bases from V and 10 bases from J, the junction contained 16 bases not matched to a gene. CDR3 length: 16 residues. The CDR3, as DNA: TGTGCCAGCAGCACCATGGGCGGGAGGAGCCGTCGGGAGCAGTTCTTC. Translated, it gives CASSTMGGRSRREQFF.

This chain joins TRBV27 and TRBJ2-4, with TRBD2 matching 11 bases. The germline CDR1 and CDR2 sequences are MNHEY and SMNVEV (reference sequence). This CDR3 region has 16 residues. V was pared by 8 bases and J by 0 bases, with 6 bases of the junction left unmatched. CDR3 bases: TGTGCCAGCGGGACTAGCGGCGCCCTAGCCAAAAACATTCAGTACTTC. Protein: CASGTSGALAKNIQYF.

This CDR3 is CACLSGAGRQYF. CDR3 coding DNA: TGTGCCTGCCTCAGCGGGGCGGGTCGGCAGTACTTC. The chain uses TRBV30 and TRBJ2-7, with 7 nucleotides matching TRBD2. The trim removed 6 bases at V and 9 bases at J, leaving 11 bases unmatched. Germline values: CDR1 GTSNPN, CDR2 SVGIG (reference sequence). The CDR3 has 12 amino acids.

V and J are TRBV2 and TRBJ2-5; 7 positions match TRBD2. The CDR3 is 19 amino acids. J lost 0 bases, V lost 3 bases, and 16 bases had no gene match. The germline gives CDR1 SNHLY, CDR2 FYNNEI. The CDR3 spells CASSEIPEVLAEYQETQYF. CDR3 sequence (DNA): TGTGCCAGCAGTGAGATCCCCGAGGTCCTAGCGGAGTACCAAGAGACCCAGTACTTC. Drawing the rest from reference TRBV2 and TRBJ2-5, the complete variable domain is EPEVTQTPSHQVTQMGQEVILRCVPISNHLYFYWYRQILGQKVEFLVSFYNNEISEKSEIFDDQFSVERPDGSNFTLKIRSTKLEDSAMYFCASSEIPEVLAEYQETQYFGPGTRLLVL.

V and J are TRBV5-1 and TRBJ2-7; 7 nucleotides match TRBD1. The CDR3 spans 15 residues. V lost 4 bases to trimming and J lost 4 bases; unmatched junction nucleotides: 11. CDR1 SGHRS and CDR2 YFSETQ come from the germline V gene. CDR3 sequence reads: CASSTLPGQRYEQYF. The CDR3 bases are TGCGCCAGCAGCACCCTCCCGGGACAGAGATACGAGCAGTACTTC.

The V and J genes are TRBV5-1 and TRBJ2-6, with 9 bases matching TRBD1. Per germline, CDR1 SGHRS and CDR2 YFSETQ. The CDR3 runs 16 residues. The V segment lost 6 bases and the J segment 0 bases; nucleotides outside the gene matches: 4. The CDR3 sequence: CASTQTGGSGANVLTF. The DNA for the CDR3 is TGCGCCAGCACTCAGACAGGGGGCTCTGGGGCCAACGTCCTGACTTTC.

The chain recombines TRBV10-1 with TRBJ2-3; a possible D gene is TRBD2 (7 bases). The CDR3 is 14 residues long. The germline V gene has CDR1 WNHNN and CDR2 SYGVQD (reference sequence). V lost 8 bases and J lost 0, with 12 bases in between. CDR3 nucleotides: TGCGCCAGCCGGAGGGGGGGAAGCACAGATACGCAGTATTTT. Protein: CASRRGGSTDTQYF.

The chain carries TRBV9 and TRBJ2-7; the match to TRBD1 covers 12 bases. J lost 7 bases, V lost 4 bases, and 15 bases had no gene match. Per the germline V gene, CDR1 is SGDLS and CDR2 is YYNGEE. The CDR3 totals 17 residues. This chain's CDR3 is CASSPQEGQGAMGEQYF. Written as DNA, the CDR3 is TGTGCCAGCAGCCCACAGGAGGGACAGGGGGCAATGGGGGAGCAGTACTTC.

The CDR3 region is CASRLGQGAGETQYF. The CDR3 DNA reads TGTGCAAGTCGCCTCGGACAGGGGGCAGGAGAGACCCAGTACTTC. V gene TRBV12-2 combines with J gene TRBJ2-5; the tabulated D call, TRBD1, remains unverified against the DNA. TRBV12-2 is flagged as a pseudogene. This CDR3 has 15 amino acids.

The V call is TRBV28, the J call TRBJ1-6; D is ambiguous. The CDR3 is made up of 12 amino acids. Germline CDR1 MDHEN, CDR2 SYDVKM. Trimming removed 5 bases from V and 7 bases from J, with 6 bases in between. The CDR3 spells CASSPQNSPLHF. The CDR3 nucleotides read TGTGCCAGCAGTCCGCAGAATTCACCCCTCCACTTT.

This chain links TRBV11-2 with TRBJ2-1; 8 positions match TRBD2. The germline V gene has CDR1 SGHAT and CDR2 FQNNGV. Losses at the gene ends were 5 bases for V and 4 bases for J; bases not matched to a gene: 10. The CDR3 length is 16 residues. This CDR3 reads CASSRSATSVYNEQFF. The CDR3 nucleotides read TGTGCCAGCAGCCGCTCCGCGACTAGCGTTTACAATGAGCAGTTCTTC.

The chain combines TRBV5-1 with TRBJ1-1, with 7 bases lining up with TRBD1. CDR3 length: 17 residues. Germline V CDR1 and CDR2: SGHRS, YFSETQ. J gave up 0 bases and V 4 bases, and 12 bases lay outside the gene matches. CDR3 DNA sequence: TGCGCCAGCAGCCCCCCGGGACAGCTAGCCATGAACACTGAAGCTTTCTTT. Encoded protein: CASSPPGQLAMNTEAFF.

This clone has just one count. The chain links TRBV5-4 to TRBJ2-7, with D possibly being TRBD1 (6 bases). The CDR3 loop spans 16 amino acids. Between the trimmed V and J ends, which lost 3 bases and 3 bases, there was a span of 19 bases. The V gene's germline CDR1 is SGHNT and CDR2 YYREEE (reference sequence). The CDR3 reads CASSWSLGQGIYEQYF. CDR3 bases: TGTGCCAGCAGCTGGTCCCTAGGGCAGGGGATCTACGAGCAGTACTTC. Supplemented by reference TRBV5-4 and TRBJ2-7, the full variable domain reads ETGVTQSPTHLIKTRGQQVTLRCSSQSGHNTVSWYQQALGQGPQFIFQYYREEENGRGNFPPRFSGLQFPNYSSELNVNALELDDSALYLCASSWSLGQGIYEQYFGPGTRLTVT.

The chain carries TRBV7-6 and TRBJ1-3; possible D gene TRBD1, 6 bases. This CDR3 comprises 17 residues. Germline CDR1 SGHVS, CDR2 FNYEAQ. Trimming removed 0 bases at V and 0 bases at J, with 12 bases between. The CDR3 region is CASSLASQGYSGNTIYF. DNA of the CDR3: TGTGCCAGCAGCTTAGCCTCACAGGGCTACTCTGGAAACACCATATATTTT.

The gene calls are TRBV3-1 (or the pseudogene TRBV3-2) and TRBJ2-2; 11 bases agree with TRBD2. Unmatched junction bases numbered 4, after V lost 6 bases and J lost 1 base. Germline assignment: CDR1 LGHDT and CDR2 YNNKEL (reference sequence). The CDR3 has 16 residues. The CDR3 DNA sequence: TGTGCCAGCAGACCGGGACTAGCGGAGAACACCGGGGAGCTGTTTTTT. The encoded protein is CASRPGLAENTGELFF.

This clone has a single count. The chain is built from TRBV12-5 and TRBJ1-2; weak D call: TRBD1 (5 bases). The CDR3 runs to 15 residues. From germline, CDR1 is LGHNT and CDR2 FRNRAP. V was cut by 5 bases and J by 6 bases, with 19 bases left in between. The CDR3 DNA reads TGTGCTAGTGGTCCCGCCGGACACCAACTCCATGGCTACACCTTC. Its translation: CASGPAGHQLHGYTF.

This chain joins TRBV5-4 and TRBJ1-2; tentative D call: TRBD1 (5 bases). V dropped 0 bases and J dropped 3 bases, with 12 bases sitting between them. CDR1 and CDR2 (germline): SGHNT, YYREEE (reference sequence). The length of the CDR3 is 15 residues. The chain's CDR3 is CASSLEQGIDYGYTF. For the CDR3, the DNA is TGTGCCAGCAGCTTGGAGCAGGGAATTGACTATGGCTACACCTTC.

Only a few counts were recorded for this clone. The rearrangement uses TRBV5-1 and TRBJ1-6; D unresolved. Germline-derived CDR1 and CDR2 are SGHRS and YFSETQ. This CDR3 has 14 amino acids. The V and J ends lost 2 bases and 10 bases respectively, with 13 bases between them. The CDR3 sequence is CASSFKAGNSPLHF. CDR3 coding DNA: TGCGCCAGCAGCTTCAAAGCGGGGAACTCACCCCTCCACTTT.

The rearrangement joins TRBV7-9 to TRBJ1-1; D is possibly TRBD1 (6 bases). The CDR3 is 15 residues long. The germline CDR1 and CDR2 sequences are SEHNR and FQNEAQ (reference sequence). V lost 5 bases to trimming and J lost 0 bases, with 13 bases between them. As DNA, the CDR3 is TGTGCCAGCAGCCCCCAGGGGACCATGAACACTGAAGCTTTCTTT. This translates into CASSPQGTMNTEAFF.

The chain uses TRBV28 and TRBJ1-6, with a weak D call TRBD1 (5 bases). This CDR3 comprises 12 residues. Germline values: CDR1 MDHEN, CDR2 SYDVKM. Trimming removed 8 bases at V and 7 bases at J, with 9 bases between. This chain's CDR3 is CASGAGNSPLHF. The CDR3 coding sequence is TGTGCCAGCGGGGCAGGGAATTCACCCCTCCACTTT.

V usage is TRBV5-1 and J usage is TRBJ2-5; 12 bases are shared with TRBD1. Germline V CDR1 and CDR2: SGHRS, YFSETQ. Trimming took 7 bases from V and 0 from J; bases not matched to a gene: 7. CDR3 length: 16 residues. CDR3 in amino acids: CASSGGTGGYQETQYF. In nucleotides, the CDR3 is TGCGCCAGCTCCGGGGGGACAGGGGGCTACCAAGAGACCCAGTACTTC.

This chain connects TRBV7-9 to TRBJ2-2, with a weak D call TRBD1 (6 bases). Trimming shortened V by 4 bases and J by 3 bases, and 12 bases separated the two germline ends. Germline CDR1 is SEHNR and CDR2 is FQNEAQ (reference sequence). CDR3 size: 15 residues. CDR3 nucleotides: TGTGCCAGCAGCTACCGGGACACTCACACCGGGGAGCTGTTTTTT. Protein sequence: CASSYRDTHTGELFF.

The chain has TRBV6-5 and TRBJ1-5, with TRBD1 identical over 7 bases. V lost 5 bases, J lost 7 bases, and 8 bases stayed unmatched. Germline V gene lookup returns CDR1 MNHEY and CDR2 SVGAGI. The length of the CDR3 is 14 residues. CDR3 DNA sequence: TGTGCCAGCAGTAGATGGCAGGGGGACCAGCCCCAGCATTTT. It yields the protein CASSRWQGDQPQHF.

J is TRBJ1-6 and V is TRBV12-5; weak D call: TRBD1 (5 bases). The germline V and J ends were trimmed by 0 bases and 7 bases, with 16 bases remaining between them. Germline-derived CDR1 and CDR2 are LGHNT and FRNRAP. The CDR3 is 17 residues long. In DNA form, the CDR3 reads TGTGCTAGTGGTTTGGTTGTGGGGGGAGGGGTAAATTCACCCCTCCACTTT. This encodes CASGLVVGGGVNSPLHF.